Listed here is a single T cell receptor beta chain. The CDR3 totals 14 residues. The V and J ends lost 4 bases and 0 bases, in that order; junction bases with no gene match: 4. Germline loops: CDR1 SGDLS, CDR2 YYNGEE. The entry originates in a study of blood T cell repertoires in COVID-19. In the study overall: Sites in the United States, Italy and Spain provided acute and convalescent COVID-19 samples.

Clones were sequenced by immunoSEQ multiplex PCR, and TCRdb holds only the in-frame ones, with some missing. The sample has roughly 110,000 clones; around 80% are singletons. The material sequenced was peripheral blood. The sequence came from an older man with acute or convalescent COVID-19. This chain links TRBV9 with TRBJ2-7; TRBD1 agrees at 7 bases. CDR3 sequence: CASSPGQVSYEQYF. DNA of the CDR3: TGTGCCAGCAGCCCTGGACAGGTCTCCTACGAGCAGTACTTC.